This T cell receptor beta chain was identified during a study of OX40 agonist ivuxolimab in advanced cancers. Sequenced by immunoSEQ multiplex PCR; TCRdb stores in-frame clones only, minus some. This sample has tens of thousands of clones, with roughly 84% found just once. Losses at the gene ends were 3 bases for V and 4 bases for J; bases not matched to a gene: 4. Germline V gene data show CDR1 as MGHRA and CDR2 as YSYEKL. CDR3 length: 15 residues. The rearrangement uses TRBV4-1 and TRBJ2-5, with TRBD1 matching 11 bases. The sequence came from an adult with an advanced solid tumor such as melanoma, head and neck, liver or kidney cancer. The sequences come from CD4+ or CD8+ T cells sorted from blood, collected in a trial of the OX40 agonist ivuxolimab. The CDR3 DNA sequence: TGCGCCAGCAGCCACCGGGACAGGGGGGTAGAGACCCAGTACTTC. This codes for CASSHRDRGVETQYF.